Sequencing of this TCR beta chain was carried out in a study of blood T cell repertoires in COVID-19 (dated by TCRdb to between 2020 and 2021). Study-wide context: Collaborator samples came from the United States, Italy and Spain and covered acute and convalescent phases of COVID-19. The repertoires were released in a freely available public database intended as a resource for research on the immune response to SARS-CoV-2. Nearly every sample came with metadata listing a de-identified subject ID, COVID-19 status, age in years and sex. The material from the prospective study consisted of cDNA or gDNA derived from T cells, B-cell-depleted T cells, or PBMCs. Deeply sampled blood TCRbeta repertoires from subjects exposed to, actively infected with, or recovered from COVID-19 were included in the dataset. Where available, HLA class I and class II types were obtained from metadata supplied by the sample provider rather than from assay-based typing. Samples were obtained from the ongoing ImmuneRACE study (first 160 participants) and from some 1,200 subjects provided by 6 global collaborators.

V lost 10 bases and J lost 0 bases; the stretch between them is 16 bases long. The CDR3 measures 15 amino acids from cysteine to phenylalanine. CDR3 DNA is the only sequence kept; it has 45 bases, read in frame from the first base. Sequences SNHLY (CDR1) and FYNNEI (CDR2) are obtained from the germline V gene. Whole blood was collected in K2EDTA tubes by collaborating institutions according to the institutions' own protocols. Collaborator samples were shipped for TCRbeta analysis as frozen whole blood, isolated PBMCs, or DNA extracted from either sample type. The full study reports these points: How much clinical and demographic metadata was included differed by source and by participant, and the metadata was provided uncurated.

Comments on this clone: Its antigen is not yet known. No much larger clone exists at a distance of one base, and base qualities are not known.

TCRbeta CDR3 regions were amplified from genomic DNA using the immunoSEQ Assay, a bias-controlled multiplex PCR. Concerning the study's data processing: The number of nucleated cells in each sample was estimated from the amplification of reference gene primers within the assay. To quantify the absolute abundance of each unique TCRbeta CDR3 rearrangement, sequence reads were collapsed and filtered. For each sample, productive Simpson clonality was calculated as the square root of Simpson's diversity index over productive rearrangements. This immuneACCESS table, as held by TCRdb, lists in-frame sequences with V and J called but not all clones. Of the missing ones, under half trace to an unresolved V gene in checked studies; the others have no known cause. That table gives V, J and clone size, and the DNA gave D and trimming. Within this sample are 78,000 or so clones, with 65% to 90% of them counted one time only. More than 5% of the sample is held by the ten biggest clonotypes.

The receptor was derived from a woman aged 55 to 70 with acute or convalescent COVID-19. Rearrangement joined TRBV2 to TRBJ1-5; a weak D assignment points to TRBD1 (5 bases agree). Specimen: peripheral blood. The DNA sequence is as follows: TGTGCCAACAGGCCGACAGAGGATAGCAATCAGCCCCAGCATTTT. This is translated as CANRPTEDSNQPQHF.